The rows below give T cell receptor beta chains drawn from one sample of a study of cytotoxic CD8 clonotypes in ibrutinib-treated CLL. Assay: immunoSEQ multiplex PCR; the TCRdb copy retains only in-frame clones and omits some. The sample has 130,000 to 150,000 clones, 75% to 85% seen once; the top ten hold roughly 13%. Sequenced here: PBMCs, sampled after 12 months of ibrutinib treatment. These receptors came from a human donor with chronic lymphocytic leukemia. The conserved cysteine and the conserved F or W are not part of the CDR3 here. Each record gives: V gene, J gene, CDR3 protein.

>TRBV29-1|TRBJ1-4
SVVDSRRGEKLF
>TRBV5-4|TRBJ1-4
ASSPTPTNEKLF
>TRBV7-9|TRBJ2-1
ASRSGVEQF
>TRBV29-1|TRBJ2-7
SVSPWTQASEQY
>TRBV14|TRBJ1-1
ASSRWVPGENTEAF
>TRBV7-8|TRBJ2-1
ASSLAIDYNEQF
>TRBV15|TRBJ2-3
ATSREPWTSGSTDTQY
>TRBV27|TRBJ2-1
ASSKTSGSLGEQF
>TRBV6-4|TRBJ2-4
ASTPPGPPSKNIQY
>TRBV4-1|TRBJ1-1
ASSQDGNTEAF
>TRBV18|TRBJ2-2
ASSPLRGDTGELF
>TRBV27|TRBJ1-1
ASRPGQMNTEAF
>TRBV29-1|TRBJ2-1
SVLEATYNEQF
>TRBV5-1|TRBJ2-1
ASSLFGNQEQF
>TRBV5-6|TRBJ1-6
ASTESGRGNSPLH
>TRBV2|TRBJ1-1
AKGGGTEAF
>TRBV19|TRBJ2-1
ASSERVAGGFGNEQF
>TRBV5-6|TRBJ2-1
ASSPDPRGQLAGGEQF
>TRBV19|TRBJ2-7
ASSTLAGAVAYEQY
>TRBV30|TRBJ2-3
AYSPGTSGDPSTDTQY
>TRBV20-1|TRBJ2-5
SARPPGTQY
>TRBV4-1|TRBJ2-1
ASSNGRQGKNEQF
>TRBV7-9|TRBJ1-5
ASSFADNQPQH
>TRBV7-2|TRBJ2-5
ASSLTRPDGVD
>TRBV10-3|TRBJ2-2
AISSDRYTGELF
>TRBV25-1|TRBJ2-5
ASSDILRQETQY
>TRBV7-9|TRBJ2-2
ARGPDRNTGELF
>TRBV11-1|TRBJ2-3
ASSATSGSSSDTQY